Below, 29 T cell receptor beta chains from the same sample are listed, as sequenced in a study of blood T cell repertoires in COVID-19. This table comes from immunoSEQ multiplex PCR, and its TCRdb copy is limited to in-frame clones, with some not included. The data show 270,000 or so clones, approximately 86% seen once. Material: peripheral blood. These receptors all stem from a woman aged 18-30 years with acute or convalescent COVID-19.

V gene TRBV5-1 combines with J gene TRBJ1-4, with D possibly matching TRBD1 (5 bases). Germline loops: CDR1 SGHRS, CDR2 YFSETQ. Trimming removed 5 bases at V and 6 bases at J, with 5 bases between. The CDR3 totals 11 residues. CDR3 protein: CASRQDEKLFF. DNA of the CDR3: TGCGCCAGCAGACAGGATGAAAAACTGTTTTTT.

This chain uses TRBV18 with TRBJ1-1; D ambiguous. This CDR3 has 16 amino acids. CDR1 is KGHSH and CDR2 is LQKENI in the germline V gene. The V end lost 3 bases, the J end lost 0 bases, and 14 bases lay between the germline ends. The CDR3 loop reads CASSPQPKTMNTEAFF. CDR3 sequence (DNA): TGTGCCAGCTCACCGCAGCCCAAAACTATGAACACTGAAGCTTTCTTT.

The J gene is TRBJ2-7, the V gene TRBV19, with 8 bases that match TRBD2. V lost 4 bases and J lost 0; bases outside the gene matches: 17. CDR3 length: 19 amino acids. Germline CDR1 LNHDA, CDR2 SQIVND (reference sequence). Here the CDR3 reads CASSSPSGSGGVLSYEQYF. The CDR3 nucleotides are TGTGCCAGTAGTAGCCCCAGCGGGAGCGGGGGTGTGCTCTCCTACGAGCAGTACTTC.

The V gene is TRBV7-2, the J gene TRBJ2-4, with D possibly TRBD1 on 5 matching bases. Trimming removed 5 bases from V and 2 bases from J, with 10 bases in between. CDR3 length: 14 amino acids. Germline-derived CDR1 and CDR2 are SGHTA and FQGNSA. CDR3 coding DNA: TGTGCCAGCAGCCTAACAGGTTCCAAAAACATTCAGTACTTC. This codes for CASSLTGSKNIQYF.

V and J are TRBV11-1 and TRBJ1-2; a weak D match, TRBD1 (6 bases). V lost 5 bases and J lost 5, with 21 bases in between. Looked up from germline, CDR1 is SGHAT and CDR2 is FQDESV (reference sequence). This CDR3 region has 16 residues. This chain's CDR3 is CASSPGAGALLYGYTF. The CDR3 nucleotides read TGTGCCAGCAGCCCCGGTGCGGGGGCTCTCCTATATGGCTACACCTTC.

This clone is a singleton in its sample. The CDR3 sequence is CASSGRNNQPQHF. CDR3 nucleotide sequence: TGTGCCAGCAGTGGCAGGAACAATCAGCCCCAGCATTTT. This chain uses TRBV25-1 with TRBJ1-5, with unresolved D. Germline CDR1 is MGHDK and CDR2 is SYGVNS. The length of the CDR3 is 13 residues. Trimming left V 4 bases short and J 3 bases short, with 7 bases between. The full variable domain, in which reference TRBV25-1 and TRBJ1-5 provide the parts outside the CDR3, is EADIYQTPRYLVIGTGKKITLECSQTMGHDKMYWYQQDPGMELHLIHYSYGVNSTEKGDLSSESTVSRIRTEHFPLTLESARPSHTSQYLCASSGRNNQPQHFGDGTRLSIL.

The chain links TRBV3-1 (or the pseudogene TRBV3-2) to TRBJ1-2; TRBD1 agrees at 7 bases. This CDR3 contains 17 residues. V gave up 1 base and J gave up 3 bases; unmatched junction bases: 11. Germline V gene data show CDR1 as LGHDT and CDR2 as YNNKEL (reference sequence). CDR3 DNA sequence: TGTGCCAGCAGCCAAGGTCTGGGGACAGCCCTCGACTATGGCTACACCTTC. Translation gives CASSQGLGTALDYGYTF.

The V and J genes are TRBV27 and TRBJ2-7, with TRBD2 matching over 7 bases. Losses at the gene ends were 3 bases for V and 3 bases for J; bases not matched to a gene: 8. The CDR3 is made up of 15 amino acids. Germline CDR1 is MNHEY and CDR2 is SMNVEV (reference sequence). The CDR3 loop reads CASSLGGSLNYEQYF. Written as DNA, the CDR3 is TGTGCCAGCAGTTTGGGGGGGTCCTTGAACTACGAGCAGTACTTC.

This rearrangement joins TRBV6-6 to TRBJ2-1; D possibly corresponds to TRBD2 (5 bases). The CDR3 sequence is 11 residues long. V was cut by 7 bases and J by 6 bases, with 7 bases left in between. Germline V gene sequence: CDR1 MNHNY, CDR2 SVGAGI (reference sequence). The CDR3 spells CASKLGNEQFF. The CDR3 nucleotides read TGTGCCAGCAAACTAGGCAATGAGCAGTTCTTC.

This chain links TRBV24-1 with TRBJ2-3; 7 bases agree with TRBD2. This CDR3 is 13 amino acids long. Germline V gives CDR1 KGHDR, CDR2 SFDVKD. The trim removed 9 bases at V and 3 bases at J, leaving 5 bases unmatched. CDR3 in DNA: TGTGCCACCTGTTTGGGGGGGACAGATACGCAGTATTTT. Its translation is CATCLGGTDTQYF.

The chain links TRBV9 to TRBJ2-5; the D is unclear. Germline-derived CDR1 and CDR2 are SGDLS and YYNGEE. V lost 0 bases and J lost 2, with 11 bases in between. The CDR3 consists of 15 residues. CDR3 protein: CASSVGPVQQETQYF. The CDR3 nucleotides are TGTGCCAGCAGCGTAGGTCCCGTACAGCAAGAGACCCAGTACTTC.

This CDR3 is CASSRDNHMNTEAFF. DNA of the CDR3: TGTGCCAGCTCACGGGACAACCACATGAACACTGAAGCTTTCTTT. The chain has TRBV18 and TRBJ1-1, with D perhaps matching TRBD1 (6 bases). The germline V and J ends were trimmed by 4 bases and 0 bases, with 12 bases remaining between them. The CDR3 loop spans 15 amino acids. Looked up from germline, CDR1 is KGHSH and CDR2 is LQKENI.

The CDR3 region is CASSVGLAGGGFTDTQYF. CDR3 coding DNA: TGTGCCAGTAGTGTGGGACTAGCGGGAGGAGGGTTCACAGATACGCAGTATTTT. This chain uses TRBV19 with TRBJ2-3; 15 bases fit TRBD2. The CDR3 runs to 18 residues. V was clipped by 5 bases and J by 2 bases; unmatched bases: 8. Germline assignment: CDR1 LNHDA and CDR2 SQIVND (reference sequence).

The chain is built from TRBV7-6 and TRBJ2-2, with 9 nucleotides matching TRBD2. The length of the CDR3 is 14 residues. Germline lookup yields CDR1 SGHVS and CDR2 FNYEAQ. V lost 4 bases and J lost 7; bases outside the gene matches: 4. The CDR3 bases are TGTGCCAGCAGCTATTCACTAGCGGGCGGGGAGCTGTTTTTT. Its translation is CASSYSLAGGELFF.

The chain joins TRBV9 to TRBJ2-1, with TRBD2 matching 7 bases. Trimming took 4 bases from V and 5 from J; bases not matched to a gene: 12. Germline lookup yields CDR1 SGDLS and CDR2 YYNGEE. The CDR3 length is 16 residues. CDR3 bases: TGTGCCAGCAGCACCCGAAGCGGGATCCTCAACAATGAGCAGTTCTTC. Translating it yields CASSTRSGILNNEQFF.

The rearrangement uses TRBV10-3 and TRBJ1-6; D unresolved. Between the trimmed V and J ends, which lost 2 bases and 0 bases, there was a span of 8 bases. The CDR3 spans 16 residues. The germline CDR1 and CDR2 sequences are ENHRY and SYGVKD. In DNA, the CDR3 is TGTGCCATCAGTGAGGCGCGGAGCTCCTATAATTCACCCCTCCACTTT. Translated: CAISEARSSYNSPLHF.

This sequence joins TRBV14 and TRBJ2-7; D unclear. Trimming left V 5 bases short and J 0 bases short, with 14 bases between. Germline lookup yields CDR1 SGHDN and CDR2 FVKESK. The CDR3 totals 15 residues. The DNA of the CDR3 is TGTGCCAGCAGCTTGTATATAGATAGCTCCTACGAGCAGTACTTC. It is translated as CASSLYIDSSYEQYF.

This sequence joins TRBV18 and TRBJ2-1; 11 positions agree with TRBD1. CDR1 and CDR2 (germline): KGHSH, LQKENI. Losses at the gene ends were 2 bases for V and 5 bases for J; bases not matched to a gene: 2. CDR3 size: 15 residues. The CDR3 loop is CASSPGQGAHNEQFF. The DNA for the CDR3 is TGTGCCAGCTCACCAGGACAGGGGGCTCACAATGAGCAGTTCTTC.

This clone was recorded once. The genes are TRBV5-1 and TRBJ2-3, with 8 bases fitting TRBD2. J lost 0 bases, V lost 7 bases, and 4 bases had no gene match. Looked up from germline, CDR1 is SGHRS and CDR2 is YFSETQ. The CDR3 is 14 amino acids. CDR3 in amino acids: CASATSGSTDTQYF. As DNA, the CDR3 is TGCGCCAGCGCCACTAGCGGTAGCACAGATACGCAGTATTTT.

The genes are TRBV24-1 and TRBJ1-1; D is undetermined. CDR1 is KGHDR and CDR2 is SFDVKD in the germline V gene. V was pared by 1 base and J by 3 bases, with 8 bases between. The CDR3 totals 14 residues. In nucleotides, the CDR3 is TGTGCCACCAGTGATTTCGACATTCACACTGAAGCTTTCTTT. It codes for CATSDFDIHTEAFF.

J is TRBJ2-7 and V is TRBV11-3, with a tentative D call TRBD2 (6 bases). Germline CDR1 reads SGHNT; CDR2 reads YENEEA. There are 14 residues in the CDR3. V dropped 5 bases and J dropped 5 bases, with 16 bases sitting between them. The CDR3 coding sequence is TGTGCCAGCAGCCCAAGCCGGAGGGTAAACGAGCAGTACTTC. Translated, it gives CASSPSRRVNEQYF.

The rearrangement joins TRBV6-2 or TRBV6-3 to TRBJ2-7; no definite D call. The CDR3 consists of 15 residues. The germline V gene has CDR1 MNHEY and CDR2 SVGEGT. Trimming took off 3 bases at V and 0 bases at J, with 12 bases between the two ends. The CDR3 bases are TGTGCCAGCAGTTATCTAACGGTCCTCTCCTACGAGCAGTACTTC. Protein: CASSYLTVLSYEQYF.

The chain employs TRBV6-4 and TRBJ2-1; a weak D match, TRBD1 (6 bases). The CDR3 has 14 amino acids. With 5 bases removed from V and 9 bases from J, the gap between germline ends came to 17 bases. Germline V CDR1 and CDR2: MRHNA, SNTAGT. As DNA, the CDR3 is TGTGCCAGCAGTTGGACGCCCCGAGGGGGTGAGCAGTTCTTC. It translates to CASSWTPRGGEQFF.

This rearrangement joins TRBV19 to TRBJ2-1; possible D gene TRBD2, 6 bases. Trimming removed 3 bases from V and 6 bases from J, with 21 bases in between. The CDR3 contains 17 residues. Germline V gene lookup returns CDR1 LNHDA and CDR2 SQIVND (reference sequence). CDR3 amino acids: CASSIGPTGGYGNEQFF. The CDR3 DNA follows: TGTGCCAGTAGTATTGGCCCTACAGGAGGGTACGGCAATGAGCAGTTCTTC.

This clone has a single count. The CDR3 sequence: CASSLEVGYQPQHF. The CDR3 DNA is TGTGCCAGCAGTTTGGAGGTGGGTTATCAGCCCCAGCATTTT. The V call is TRBV28, the J call TRBJ1-5; no definite D call. CDR3 length equals 14 residues. Trimming cost V 3 bases and J 5 bases, with 11 bases left between them. Germline V CDR1 and CDR2: MDHEN, SYDVKM. Supplemented by reference TRBV28 and TRBJ1-5, the full variable domain reads DVKVTQSSRYLVKRTGEKVFLECVQDMDHENMFWYRQDPGLGLRLIYFSYDVKMKEKGDIPEGYSVSREKKERFSLILESASTNQTSMYLCASSLEVGYQPQHFGDGTRLSIL.

V is TRBV5-1 and J is TRBJ2-5, with a tentative D call TRBD2 (5 bases). Deletions cut 4 bases from V and 5 bases from J, with 15 bases between. Germline V gives CDR1 SGHRS, CDR2 YFSETQ. The CDR3 is made up of 14 amino acids. Here the CDR3 reads CASSRLNTGETQYF. The CDR3 DNA is TGCGCCAGCAGCAGATTAAACACGGGGGAGACCCAGTACTTC. The full variable domain, with the rest looked up from reference TRBV5-1 and TRBJ2-5, is KAGVTQTPRYLIKTRGQQVTLSCSPISGHRSVSWYQQTPGQGLQFLFEYFSETQRNKGNFPGRFSGRQFSNSRSEMNVSTLELGDSALYLCASSRLNTGETQYFGPGTRLLVL.

This clone was found a few times. CDR3 sequence (DNA): TGTGCCAGCAGTTCCTCAGGAACAAATAATGAAAAACTGTTTTTT. Translation gives CASSSSGTNNEKLFF. This chain connects TRBV25-1 to TRBJ1-4, with D unclear. V was cut by 5 bases and J by 4 bases, with 14 bases left in between. This CDR3 is 15 amino acids long. CDR1 and CDR2 from the germline V gene are MGHDK and SYGVNS.

Written as DNA, the CDR3 is TGTGCCAGCAGCCAGCGACAGGGTCTTGAAAAACTGTTTTTT. It encodes CASSQRQGLEKLFF. The chain carries TRBV16 and TRBJ1-4, with 7 bases that match TRBD1. Germline V CDR1 and CDR2: KGHSY, FQNENV. V shed 3 bases, J shed 7 bases, and the junction held 5 bases outside the gene matches. The length of the CDR3 is 14 residues.

The chain uses TRBV4-1 and TRBJ2-1, with TRBD2 matching 7 bases. This CDR3 is built from 15 residues. The germline CDR1 and CDR2 sequences are MGHRA and YSYEKL. With 6 bases clipped from V and 3 bases from J, the junction kept 8 bases outside the gene matches. The CDR3 DNA sequence: TGCGCCAGCAGTCCTGCGGAGCGGGACTACAATGAGCAGTTCTTC. Its protein is CASSPAERDYNEQFF.